This TCR beta chain was captured by sequencing in a study of HIV-infected patients and healthy controls (dated by TCRdb to the mid-2010s). This clonotype was picked up a small number of times. Its antigen specificity is not known. No per-base quality is available; no much larger clone lies one base away. The library was produced with 5' RACE. TCRdb lists the instrument as Illumina MiSeq. Through fastp at Q25 and MiXCR, TCRdb rebuilt clones from the public reads, retaining in-frame beta chains. Each CDR3 protein appears once, grouped with its most common genes and DNA. The table for this sample lists almost 65,000 distinct CDR3 sequences; about 19% of them were counted only once. Over 1.1% of the sample goes to the ten largest clones. V is clipped by 11 bases and J by 1 base, and the sequence between their germline boundaries is 14 bases long. The germline V gene encodes CDR1 SNHLY and CDR2 FYNNEI. The CDR3, from cysteine to phenylalanine, totals 13 residues. Only the CDR3 region is kept as DNA, spanning 39 bases read in frame from base 1.

The sequence derives from a human donor in good health. This chain joins TRBV2 to TRBJ1-1; the D segment could be TRBD1, given 5 matching bases. Sequenced material: CD4+ T cells from blood. The CDR3 protein is CAGGGTANTEAFF. The DNA sequence reads TGTGCCGGCGGGGGTACTGCGAACACTGAAGCTTTCTTT.